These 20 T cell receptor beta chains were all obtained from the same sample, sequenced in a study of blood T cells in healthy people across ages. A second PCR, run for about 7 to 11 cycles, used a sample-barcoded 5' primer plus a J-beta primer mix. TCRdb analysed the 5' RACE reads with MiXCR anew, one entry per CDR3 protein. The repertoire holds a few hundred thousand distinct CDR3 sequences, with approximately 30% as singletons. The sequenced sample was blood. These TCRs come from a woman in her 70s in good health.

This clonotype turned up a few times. The CDR3 region has the DNA TGCAGTGCTAGACACTGGGGCGGGGGCCCGCAAGAGACCCAGTACTTC. Encoded protein: CSARHWGGGPQETQYF. The V and J genes are TRBV20-1 and TRBJ2-5; a possible D gene is TRBD2 (7 bases). V lost 2 bases and J 2 bases, leaving 18 bases between the germline ends. In germline, CDR1 is DFQATT, CDR2 SNEGSKA (reference sequence). The CDR3 covers 16 residues.

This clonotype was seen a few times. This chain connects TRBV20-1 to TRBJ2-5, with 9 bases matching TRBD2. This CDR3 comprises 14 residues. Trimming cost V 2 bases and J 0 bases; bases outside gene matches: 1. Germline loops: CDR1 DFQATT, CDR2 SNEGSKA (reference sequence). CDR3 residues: CSARLAGYQETQYF. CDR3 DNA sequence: TGCAGTGCTAGACTAGCGGGGTACCAAGAGACCCAGTACTTC.

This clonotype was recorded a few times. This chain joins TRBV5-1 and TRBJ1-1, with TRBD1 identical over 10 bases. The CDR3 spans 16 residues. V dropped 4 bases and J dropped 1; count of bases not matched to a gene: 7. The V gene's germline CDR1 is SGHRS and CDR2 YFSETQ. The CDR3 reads CASSPRTGGGNTEAFF. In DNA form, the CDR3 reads TGCGCCAGCAGCCCGCGGACAGGGGGTGGGAACACTGAAGCTTTCTTT.

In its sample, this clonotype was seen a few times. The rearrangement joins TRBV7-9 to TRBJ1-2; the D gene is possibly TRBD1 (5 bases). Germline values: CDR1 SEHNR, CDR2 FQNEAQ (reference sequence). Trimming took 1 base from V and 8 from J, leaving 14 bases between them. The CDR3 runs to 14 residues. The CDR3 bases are TGTGCCAGCAGCTTAGGGGCAGGGACTCAAGGCTACACCTTC. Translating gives CASSLGAGTQGYTF. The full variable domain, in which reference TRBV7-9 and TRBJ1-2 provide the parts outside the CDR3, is DTGVSQNPRHKITKRGQNVTFRCDPISEHNRLYWYRQTLGQGPEFLTYFQNEAQLEKSRLLSDRFSAERPKGSFSTLEIQRTEQGDSAMYLCASSLGAGTQGYTFGSGTRLTVV.

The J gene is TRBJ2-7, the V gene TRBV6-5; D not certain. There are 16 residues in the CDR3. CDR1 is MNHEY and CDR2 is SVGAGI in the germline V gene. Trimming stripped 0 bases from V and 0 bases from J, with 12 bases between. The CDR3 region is CASSYSKVVSSYEQYF. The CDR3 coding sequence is TGTGCCAGCAGTTACTCGAAGGTTGTGAGCTCCTACGAGCAGTACTTC.

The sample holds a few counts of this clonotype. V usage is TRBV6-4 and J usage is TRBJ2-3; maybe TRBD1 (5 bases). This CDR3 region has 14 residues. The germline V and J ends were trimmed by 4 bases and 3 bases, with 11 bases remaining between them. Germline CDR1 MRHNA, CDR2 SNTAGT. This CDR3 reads CASSVIAGTDTQYF. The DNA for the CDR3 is TGTGCCAGCAGTGTAATTGCAGGGACAGATACGCAGTATTTT.

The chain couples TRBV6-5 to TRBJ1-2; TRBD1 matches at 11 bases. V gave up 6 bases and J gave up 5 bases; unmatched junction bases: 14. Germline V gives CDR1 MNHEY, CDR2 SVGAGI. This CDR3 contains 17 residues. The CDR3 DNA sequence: TGTGCCAGCAGCCCCTACGTTATGGACAGGGGGCTTTATGGCTACACCTTC. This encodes CASSPYVMDRGLYGYTF.

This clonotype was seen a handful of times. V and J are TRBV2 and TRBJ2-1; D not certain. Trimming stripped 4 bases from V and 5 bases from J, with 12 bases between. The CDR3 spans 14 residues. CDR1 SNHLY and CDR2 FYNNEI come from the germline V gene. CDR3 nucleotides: TGTGCCAGCAGTGTCAAGGGCACTAACAATGAGCAGTTCTTC. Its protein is CASSVKGTNNEQFF.

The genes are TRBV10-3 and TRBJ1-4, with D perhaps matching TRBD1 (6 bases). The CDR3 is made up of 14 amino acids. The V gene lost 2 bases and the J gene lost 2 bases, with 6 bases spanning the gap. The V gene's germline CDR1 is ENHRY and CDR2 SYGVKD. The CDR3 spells CAISETGTNEKLFF. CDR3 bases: TGTGCCATCAGTGAGACAGGGACTAATGAAAAACTGTTTTTT.

Written as DNA, the CDR3 is TGTGCCACCAGTGTGCATGGGGACCCAAGGGCTACGCAGTATTTT. Protein: CATSVHGDPRATQYF. The chain recombines TRBV24-1 with TRBJ2-3, with D possibly being TRBD1 or TRBD2 (5 bases each). V was pared by 5 bases and J by 8 bases, with 19 bases between. This CDR3 comprises 15 residues. Germline V CDR1 and CDR2: KGHDR, SFDVKD.

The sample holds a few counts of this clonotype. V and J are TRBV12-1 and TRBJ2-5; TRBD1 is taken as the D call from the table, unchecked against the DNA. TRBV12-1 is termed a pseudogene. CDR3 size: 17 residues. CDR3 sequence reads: CASSLAQTGEVQETQYF. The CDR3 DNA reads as TGTGCCAGCAGCTTGGCTCAGACAGGGGAGGTCCAAGAGACCCAGTACTTC.

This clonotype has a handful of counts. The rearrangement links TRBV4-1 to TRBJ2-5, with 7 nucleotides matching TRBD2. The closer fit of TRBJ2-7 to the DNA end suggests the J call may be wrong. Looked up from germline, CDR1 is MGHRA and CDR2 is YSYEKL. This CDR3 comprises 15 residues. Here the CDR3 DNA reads TGCGCCAGCAGCCAGCCGGGGAGGGGTTCCTACGAGCAGTACTTC. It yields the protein CASSQPGRGSYEQYF.

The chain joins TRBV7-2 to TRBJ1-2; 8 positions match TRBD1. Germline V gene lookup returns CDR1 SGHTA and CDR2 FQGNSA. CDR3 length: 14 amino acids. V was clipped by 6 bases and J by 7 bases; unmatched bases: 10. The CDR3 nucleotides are TGTGCCAGCAGGGGGGGACAGGACCTATTTGGCTACACCTTC. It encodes CASRGGQDLFGYTF.

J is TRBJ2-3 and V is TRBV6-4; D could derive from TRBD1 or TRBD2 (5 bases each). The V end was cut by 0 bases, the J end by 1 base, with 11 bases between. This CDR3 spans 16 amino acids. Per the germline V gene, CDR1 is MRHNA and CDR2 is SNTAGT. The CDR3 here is CASSDSGGFGTDTQYF. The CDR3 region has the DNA TGTGCCAGCAGTGACTCTGGGGGATTCGGCACAGATACGCAGTATTTT.

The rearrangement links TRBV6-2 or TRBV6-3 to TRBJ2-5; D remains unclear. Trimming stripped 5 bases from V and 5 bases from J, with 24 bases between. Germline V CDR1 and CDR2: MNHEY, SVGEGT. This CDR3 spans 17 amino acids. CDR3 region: CASSDPKPTEHTETQYF. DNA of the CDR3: TGTGCCAGCAGTGACCCTAAACCGACGGAGCATACTGAGACCCAGTACTTC.

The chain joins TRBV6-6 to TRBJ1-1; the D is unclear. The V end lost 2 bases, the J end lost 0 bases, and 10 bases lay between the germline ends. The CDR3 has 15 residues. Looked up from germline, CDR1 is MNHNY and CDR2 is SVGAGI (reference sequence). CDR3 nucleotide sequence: TGTGCCAGCAGTTACGGCGGATCAGTGAACACTGAAGCTTTCTTT. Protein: CASSYGGSVNTEAFF.

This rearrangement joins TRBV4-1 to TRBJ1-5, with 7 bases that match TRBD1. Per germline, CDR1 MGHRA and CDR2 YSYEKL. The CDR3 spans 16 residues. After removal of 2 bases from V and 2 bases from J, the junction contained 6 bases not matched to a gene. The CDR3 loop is CASSQLDREGNQPQHF. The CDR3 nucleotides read TGCGCCAGCAGCCAACTCGACAGGGAGGGCAATCAGCCCCAGCATTTT.

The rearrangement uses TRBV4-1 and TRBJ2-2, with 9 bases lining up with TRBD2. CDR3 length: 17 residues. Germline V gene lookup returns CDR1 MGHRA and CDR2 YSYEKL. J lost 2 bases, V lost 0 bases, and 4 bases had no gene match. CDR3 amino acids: CASSQDWGLANTGELFF. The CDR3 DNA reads TGCGCCAGCAGCCAAGATTGGGGACTAGCTAACACCGGGGAGCTGTTTTTT.

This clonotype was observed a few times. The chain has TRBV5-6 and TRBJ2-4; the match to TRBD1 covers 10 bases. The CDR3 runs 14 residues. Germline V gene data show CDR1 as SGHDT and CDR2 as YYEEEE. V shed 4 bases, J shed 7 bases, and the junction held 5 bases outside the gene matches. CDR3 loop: CASSQRQGANIQYF. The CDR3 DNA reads TGTGCCAGCAGCCAAAGACAGGGGGCCAACATTCAGTACTTC.

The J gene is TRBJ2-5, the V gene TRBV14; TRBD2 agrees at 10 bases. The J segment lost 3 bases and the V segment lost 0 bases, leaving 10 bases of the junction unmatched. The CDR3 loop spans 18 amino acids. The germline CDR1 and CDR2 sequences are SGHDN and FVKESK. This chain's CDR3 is CASSQERKRGGLEETQYF. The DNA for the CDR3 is TGTGCCAGCAGCCAAGAAAGGAAGCGGGGGGGTTTGGAAGAGACCCAGTACTTC.